Given below is one T cell receptor (beta chain) in context. This sample was taken from a study of cytomegalovirus exposure and HLA in healthy donors. The CDR3 sequence is 9 residues long. Trimming removed 7 bases at V and 6 bases at J, with 3 bases between. Primers for the PCR totalled 60 Vbeta and 13 Jbeta. Here immunoSEQ multiplex PCR was the method, and the copy in TCRdb shows in-frame clones only, minus some. Among some 110,000 clones, around two thirds were seen once, and the ten largest hold about 4.5%. Sequencing used PBMCs. The V call is TRBV23-1, the J call TRBJ2-5; unclear D gene. TRBV23-1 is annotated as an ORF whose role is uncertain. This clonotype was sampled from a man aged 60 to 69 in good health and CMV-seropositive. The CDR3 region has the DNA TGCGCCAGCATAAAGACCCAGTACTTC. As protein: CASIKTQYF.